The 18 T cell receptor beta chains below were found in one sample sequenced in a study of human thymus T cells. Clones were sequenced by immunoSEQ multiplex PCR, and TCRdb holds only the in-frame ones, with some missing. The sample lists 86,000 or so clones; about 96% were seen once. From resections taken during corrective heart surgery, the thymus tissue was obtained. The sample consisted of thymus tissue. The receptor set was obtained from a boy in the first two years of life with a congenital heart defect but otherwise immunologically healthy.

The CDR3 nucleotides are TGTGCCATCAGTGTGAGGCTCTGGGCAGACTTATGGACTGAAGCTTTCTTT. Amino acid sequence: CAISVRLWADLWTEAFF. The rearrangement joins TRBV10-3 to TRBJ1-1; D is unresolved. V was pared by 4 bases and J by 5 bases, with 23 bases between. The germline V gene has CDR1 ENHRY and CDR2 SYGVKD. This CDR3 region has 17 residues.

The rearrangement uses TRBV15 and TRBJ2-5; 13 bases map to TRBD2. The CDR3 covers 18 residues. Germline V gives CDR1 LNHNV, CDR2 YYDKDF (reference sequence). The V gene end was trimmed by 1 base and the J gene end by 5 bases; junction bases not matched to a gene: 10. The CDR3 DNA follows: TGTGCCACCAGCAGAGGCGGGTTACTAGCGGGAGGGTCGGAGACCCAGTACTTC. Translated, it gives CATSRGGLLAGGSETQYF.

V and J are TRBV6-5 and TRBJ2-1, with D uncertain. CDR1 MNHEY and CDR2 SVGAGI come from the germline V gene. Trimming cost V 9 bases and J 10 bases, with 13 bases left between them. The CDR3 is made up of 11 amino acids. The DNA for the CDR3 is TGTGCCAGTGCTTGGGCTACCGAGCAGTTCTTC. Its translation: CASAWATEQFF.

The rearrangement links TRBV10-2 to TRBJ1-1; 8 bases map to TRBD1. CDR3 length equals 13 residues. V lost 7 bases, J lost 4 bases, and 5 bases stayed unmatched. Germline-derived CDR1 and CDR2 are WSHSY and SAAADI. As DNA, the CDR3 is TGCGCCAGCAACGTACAGGGGGGCACTGAAGCTTTCTTT. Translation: CASNVQGGTEAFF.

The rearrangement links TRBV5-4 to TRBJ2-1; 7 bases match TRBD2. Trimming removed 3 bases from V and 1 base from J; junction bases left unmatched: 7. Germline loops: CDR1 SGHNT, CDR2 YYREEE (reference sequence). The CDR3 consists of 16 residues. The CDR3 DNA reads TGTGCCAGCAGCTGTCGGACTAGTAGGTCCTACAATGAGCAGTTCTTC. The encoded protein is CASSCRTSRSYNEQFF.

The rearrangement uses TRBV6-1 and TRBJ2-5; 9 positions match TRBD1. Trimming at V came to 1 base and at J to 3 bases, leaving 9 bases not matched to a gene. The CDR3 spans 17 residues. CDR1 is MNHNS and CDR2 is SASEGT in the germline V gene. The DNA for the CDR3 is TGTGCCAGCAGTGAAGGCCGGGACAGGGTAAGAGAAGAGACCCAGTACTTC. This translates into CASSEGRDRVREETQYF.

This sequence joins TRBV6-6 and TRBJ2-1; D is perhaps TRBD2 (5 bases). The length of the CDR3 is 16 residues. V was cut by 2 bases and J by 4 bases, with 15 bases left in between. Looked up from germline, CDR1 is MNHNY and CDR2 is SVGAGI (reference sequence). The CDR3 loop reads CASSYAREGDYNEQFF. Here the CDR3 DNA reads TGTGCCAGCAGTTACGCCCGGGAAGGAGATTACAATGAGCAGTTCTTC.

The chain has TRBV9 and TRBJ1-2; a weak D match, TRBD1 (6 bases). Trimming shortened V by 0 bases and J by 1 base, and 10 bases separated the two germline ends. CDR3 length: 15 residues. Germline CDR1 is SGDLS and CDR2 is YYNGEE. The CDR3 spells CASSVGRGNNYGYTF. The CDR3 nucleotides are TGTGCCAGCAGCGTAGGTAGGGGGAATAACTATGGCTACACCTTC.

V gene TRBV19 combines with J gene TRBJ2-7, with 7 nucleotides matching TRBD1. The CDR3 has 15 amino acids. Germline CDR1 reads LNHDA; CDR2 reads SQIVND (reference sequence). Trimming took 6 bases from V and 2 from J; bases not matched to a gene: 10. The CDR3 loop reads CASSPTGERPYEQYF. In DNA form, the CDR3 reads TGTGCCAGTAGCCCAACAGGGGAGCGCCCCTACGAGCAGTACTTC.

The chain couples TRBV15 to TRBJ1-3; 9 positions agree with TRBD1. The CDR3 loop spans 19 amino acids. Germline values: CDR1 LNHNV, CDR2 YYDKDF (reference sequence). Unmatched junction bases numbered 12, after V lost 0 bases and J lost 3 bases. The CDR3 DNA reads TGTGCCACCAGCAGAGATAACCACCGAAGACAGGGGGTTGGAAACACCATATATTTT. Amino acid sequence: CATSRDNHRRQGVGNTIYF.

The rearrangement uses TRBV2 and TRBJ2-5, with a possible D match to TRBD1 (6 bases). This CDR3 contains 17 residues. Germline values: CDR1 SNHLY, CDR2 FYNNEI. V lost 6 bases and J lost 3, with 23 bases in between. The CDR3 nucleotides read TGTGCCAGCAGGCCGTCGAGTGATACAGGGCGGGAAGAGACCCAGTACTTC. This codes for CASRPSSDTGREETQYF.

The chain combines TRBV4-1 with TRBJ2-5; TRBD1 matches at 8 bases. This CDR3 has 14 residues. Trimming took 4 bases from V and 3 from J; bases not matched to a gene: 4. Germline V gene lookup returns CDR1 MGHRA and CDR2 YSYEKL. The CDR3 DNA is TGCGCCAGCAGCCCAACGGACAGGGAAGAGACCCAGTACTTC. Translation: CASSPTDREETQYF.

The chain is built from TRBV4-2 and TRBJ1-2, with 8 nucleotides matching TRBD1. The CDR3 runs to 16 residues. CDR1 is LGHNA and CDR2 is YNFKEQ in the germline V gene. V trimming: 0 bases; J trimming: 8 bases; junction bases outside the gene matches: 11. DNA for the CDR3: TGTGCCAGCAGCCAAGATTCGGACAGGGCGACCGAGGGCTACACCTTC. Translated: CASSQDSDRATEGYTF.

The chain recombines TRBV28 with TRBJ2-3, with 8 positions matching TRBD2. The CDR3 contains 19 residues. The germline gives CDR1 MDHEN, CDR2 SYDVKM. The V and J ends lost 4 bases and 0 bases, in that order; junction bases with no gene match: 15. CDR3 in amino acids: CASSSNPLAVGSSTDTQYF. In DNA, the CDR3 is TGTGCCAGCAGTTCCAACCCACTAGCGGTGGGGTCTAGCACAGATACGCAGTATTTT.

The CDR3 loop is CASSISVWTVSEKLFF. The CDR3 nucleotides read TGTGCCAGTAGTATTTCGGTATGGACAGTAAGTGAAAAACTGTTTTTT. The chain combines TRBV19 with TRBJ1-4, with a weak D call TRBD1 (6 bases). Per germline, CDR1 LNHDA and CDR2 SQIVND (reference sequence). The CDR3 totals 16 residues. V was cut by 3 bases and J by 7 bases, with 18 bases left in between.

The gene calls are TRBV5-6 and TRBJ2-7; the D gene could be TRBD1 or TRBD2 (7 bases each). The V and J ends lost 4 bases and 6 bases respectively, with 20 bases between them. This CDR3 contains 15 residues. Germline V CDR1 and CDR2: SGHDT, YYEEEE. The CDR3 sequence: CASSHIDREGTEQYF. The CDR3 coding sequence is TGTGCCAGCAGCCACATTGACAGGGAGGGGACCGAGCAGTACTTC. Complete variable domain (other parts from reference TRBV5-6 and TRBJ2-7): DAGVTQSPTHLIKTRGQQVTLRCSPKSGHDTVSWYQQALGQGPQFIFQYYEEEERQRGNFPDRFSGHQFPNYSSELNVNALLLGDSALYLCASSHIDREGTEQYFGPGTRLTVT.

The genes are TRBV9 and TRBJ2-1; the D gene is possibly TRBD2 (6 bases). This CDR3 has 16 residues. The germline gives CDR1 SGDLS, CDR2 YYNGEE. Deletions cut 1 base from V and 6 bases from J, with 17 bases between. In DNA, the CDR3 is TGTGCCAGCAGCGTATCGGAGCGGGCCTCTTGCAATGAGCAGTTCTTC. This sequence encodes CASSVSERASCNEQFF. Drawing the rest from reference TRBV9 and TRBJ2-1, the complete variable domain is DSGVTQTPKHLITATGQRVTLRCSPRSGDLSVYWYQQSLDQGLQFLIQYYNGEERAKGNILERFSAQQFPDLHSELNLSSLELGDSALYFCASSVSERASCNEQFFGPGTRLTVL.

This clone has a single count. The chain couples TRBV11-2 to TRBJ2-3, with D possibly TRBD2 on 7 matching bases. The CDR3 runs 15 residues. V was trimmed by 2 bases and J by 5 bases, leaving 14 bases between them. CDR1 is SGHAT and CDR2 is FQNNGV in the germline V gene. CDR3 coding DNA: TGTGCCAGCAGCTTATACGGGGGGCGGGAAGATACGCAGTATTTT. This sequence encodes CASSLYGGREDTQYF.